This record concerns one T cell receptor beta chain sequence. The sample is drawn from a study of blood T cell repertoires in COVID-19. The repertoire was sequenced with immunoSEQ multiplex PCR; TCRdb's copy has only in-frame clones and lacks some. Of around 250,000 clones listed, approximately 82% were seen once; the top ten hold around 3.5%. Sequenced material: peripheral blood. This TCR was recovered from a woman in her late teens or twenties with acute or convalescent COVID-19.

In DNA, the CDR3 is TGCGCCAGCAGCTTGTCAGGCCTAGCGACCGATGAGCAGTTCTTC. It specifies CASSLSGLATDEQFF. V and J are TRBV5-1 and TRBJ2-1; D might be TRBD2 (6 bases). The CDR3 is made up of 15 amino acids. Germline V gene lookup returns CDR1 SGHRS and CDR2 YFSETQ. Trimming pared 1 base from V and 8 bases from J, leaving 16 bases between.